A selection of T cell receptor beta chains follows, all from one sample in a study of blood T cell repertoires in COVID-19. The method was immunoSEQ multiplex PCR; TCRdb's version includes in-frame clones alone and lacks a portion of them. The sample has fewer than 200,000 clones, roughly 80% seen once. Sequencing used PBMCs or T cells enriched from blood (not recorded which). These receptors all stem from a man aged 45-65 years who had recovered from COVID-19. Both conserved end residues are part of each CDR3. Fields, in order: clone size, V gene, J gene, D gene, CDR3 protein, CDR3 DNA. The D gene is left open where the match is weak. Only some rows state a clone size, as once, few, many or a class for expanded clones.

clone_size: -; v_call: TRBV4-2; j_call: TRBJ1-1; d_call: TRBD1; cdr3_aa: CASKATGGFTEAFF; cdr3_nt: TGTGCCAGCAAGGCAACAGGGGGCTTCACTGAAGCTTTCTTT
clone_size: few; v_call: TRBV7-9; j_call: TRBJ1-4; d_call: TRBD1; cdr3_aa: CASSPQDRGRGEKLFF; cdr3_nt: TGTGCCAGCAGCCCTCAGGACAGGGGGCGCGGTGAAAAACTGTTTTTT
clone_size: -; v_call: TRBV18; j_call: TRBJ2-1; d_call: TRBD1; cdr3_aa: CASSKGQSYNEQFF; cdr3_nt: TGTGCCAGCTCAAAGGGACAGTCCTACAATGAGCAGTTCTTC
clone_size: -; v_call: TRBV18; j_call: TRBJ1-5; d_call: TRBD1; cdr3_aa: CASSPTGTGDLQPQHF; cdr3_nt: TGTGCCAGCTCACCTACCGGGACAGGGGACCTTCAGCCCCAGCATTTT
clone_size: few; v_call: TRBV4-3; j_call: TRBJ2-5; d_call: -; cdr3_aa: CASSQGQYQETQYF; cdr3_nt: TGCGCCAGCAGCCAAGGACAGTACCAAGAGACCCAGTACTTC
clone_size: -; v_call: TRBV19; j_call: TRBJ1-5; d_call: TRBD1; cdr3_aa: CASRDRHYSNQPQHF; cdr3_nt: TGTGCCAGTAGGGACAGGCACTATAGCAATCAGCCCCAGCATTTT
clone_size: -; v_call: TRBV5-4; j_call: TRBJ1-2; d_call: -; cdr3_aa: CASSLDQNYGYTF; cdr3_nt: TGTGCCAGCAGCTTGGACCAGAACTATGGCTACACCTTC
clone_size: few; v_call: TRBV3-1/TRBV3-2; j_call: TRBJ2-2; d_call: TRBD2; cdr3_aa: CASKGWAGDTGELFF; cdr3_nt: TGTGCCAGCAAAGGTTGGGCGGGGGACACCGGGGAGCTGTTTTTT
clone_size: -; v_call: TRBV28; j_call: TRBJ1-6; d_call: -; cdr3_aa: CASSLGASNSPLHF; cdr3_nt: TGTGCCAGCAGTTTGGGGGCTTCTAATTCACCCCTCCACTTT
clone_size: few; v_call: TRBV11-2; j_call: TRBJ2-7; d_call: TRBD2; cdr3_aa: CASSLQGLAYEQYF; cdr3_nt: TGTGCCAGCAGCCTGCAGGGACTAGCATACGAGCAGTACTTC
clone_size: many; v_call: TRBV5-1; j_call: TRBJ1-4; d_call: -; cdr3_aa: CASSETGETNEKLFF; cdr3_nt: TGCGCCAGCAGCGAAACAGGCGAAACTAATGAAAAACTGTTTTTT
clone_size: few; v_call: TRBV27; j_call: TRBJ2-5; d_call: -; cdr3_aa: CASSHRDSQETQYF; cdr3_nt: TGTGCCAGCAGTCACCGGGACTCTCAAGAGACCCAGTACTTC
clone_size: -; v_call: TRBV11-2; j_call: TRBJ2-1; d_call: TRBD1; cdr3_aa: CASSLGQGAYNEQFF; cdr3_nt: TGTGCCAGCAGCTTGGGACAGGGGGCCTACAATGAGCAGTTCTTC
clone_size: -; v_call: TRBV18; j_call: TRBJ1-1; d_call: -; cdr3_aa: CASSPSSSLGAFF; cdr3_nt: TGTGCCAGCTCACCGTCTAGCAGCCTAGGGGCTTTCTTT
clone_size: few; v_call: TRBV4-1; j_call: TRBJ2-1; d_call: -; cdr3_aa: CASSPLGRSSYNEQFF; cdr3_nt: TGCGCCAGCAGCCCTCTAGGCCGGAGCTCCTACAATGAGCAGTTCTTC
clone_size: -; v_call: TRBV4-1; j_call: TRBJ1-3; d_call: TRBD1; cdr3_aa: CASSQVDRVSGNTIYF; cdr3_nt: TGCGCCAGCAGCCAAGTGGACAGGGTTTCAGGAAACACCATATATTTT
clone_size: -; v_call: TRBV6-6; j_call: TRBJ1-3; d_call: TRBD1; cdr3_aa: CASSSSGGVNTIYF; cdr3_nt: TGTGCCAGCAGTTCCTCAGGGGGGGTAAACACCATATATTTT
clone_size: -; v_call: TRBV29-1; j_call: TRBJ1-1; d_call: TRBD1; cdr3_aa: CSVHRGSTEAFF; cdr3_nt: TGCAGCGTTCACAGGGGAAGCACTGAAGCTTTCTTT
clone_size: -; v_call: TRBV3-1/TRBV3-2; j_call: TRBJ1-5; d_call: -; cdr3_aa: CASSPTTGTGNQPQHF; cdr3_nt: TGTGCCAGCAGCCCCACCACAGGGACGGGGAATCAGCCCCAGCATTTT
clone_size: -; v_call: TRBV3-1/TRBV3-2; j_call: TRBJ1-3; d_call: -; cdr3_aa: CASGGQTGNTIYF; cdr3_nt: TGTGCCAGCGGTGGACAGACTGGAAACACCATATATTTT
clone_size: few; v_call: TRBV28; j_call: TRBJ1-2; d_call: TRBD1; cdr3_aa: CASSHASGQTYGYTF; cdr3_nt: TGTGCCAGCAGCCACGCCTCGGGACAGACATATGGCTACACCTTC
clone_size: -; v_call: TRBV5-1; j_call: TRBJ1-2; d_call: -; cdr3_aa: CASSPEAGGWYGYTF; cdr3_nt: TGCGCCAGCAGCCCGGAGGCGGGGGGCTGGTATGGCTACACCTTC
clone_size: -; v_call: TRBV5-8; j_call: TRBJ2-3; d_call: -; cdr3_aa: CASGVGTRIQGDTQYF; cdr3_nt: TGTGCCAGCGGCGTCGGGACTCGCATTCAAGGAGATACGCAGTATTTT
clone_size: -; v_call: TRBV11-2; j_call: TRBJ1-6; d_call: -; cdr3_aa: CASSLVGGNSPLHF; cdr3_nt: TGTGCCAGCAGCTTAGTCGGCGGGAATTCACCCCTCCACTTT
clone_size: -; v_call: TRBV11-3; j_call: TRBJ2-1; d_call: -; cdr3_aa: CASSSTDLYNEQFF; cdr3_nt: TGTGCCAGCAGTTCTACAGATCTTTACAATGAGCAGTTCTTC
clone_size: -; v_call: TRBV4-1; j_call: TRBJ2-2; d_call: TRBD1; cdr3_aa: CASSQTASTGVVTGELFF; cdr3_nt: TGCGCCAGCAGCCAAACCGCCTCGACAGGGGTCGTCACCGGGGAGCTGTTTTTT
clone_size: -; v_call: TRBV18; j_call: TRBJ2-2; d_call: TRBD1; cdr3_aa: CASSPRTGNTGELFF; cdr3_nt: TGTGCCAGCTCACCAAGGACAGGGAACACCGGGGAGCTGTTTTTT
clone_size: -; v_call: TRBV10-2; j_call: TRBJ1-1; d_call: TRBD1; cdr3_aa: CASSRQGPNTEAFF; cdr3_nt: TGCGCCAGCAGTAGACAGGGGCCGAACACTGAAGCTTTCTTT
clone_size: once; v_call: TRBV3-1/TRBV3-2; j_call: TRBJ1-1; d_call: -; cdr3_aa: CASSQSQGYTEAFF; cdr3_nt: TGTGCCAGCAGCCAATCTCAGGGTTACACTGAAGCTTTCTTT
clone_size: few; v_call: TRBV25-1; j_call: TRBJ1-2; d_call: TRBD1; cdr3_aa: CASSGPLRQGATYGYTF; cdr3_nt: TGTGCCAGCAGTGGCCCTCTAAGACAGGGAGCTACCTATGGCTACACCTTC
clone_size: -; v_call: TRBV11-2; j_call: TRBJ1-4; d_call: -; cdr3_aa: CASSSLGGAIGATNEKLFF; cdr3_nt: TGTGCCAGCAGCTCCCTGGGGGGGGCGATAGGGGCAACTAATGAAAAACTGTTTTTT
clone_size: -; v_call: TRBV5-6; j_call: TRBJ1-1; d_call: -; cdr3_aa: CASSLQGVNTEAFF; cdr3_nt: TGTGCCAGCAGCCTACAGGGCGTTAACACTGAAGCTTTCTTT
clone_size: -; v_call: TRBV4-1; j_call: TRBJ1-5; d_call: -; cdr3_aa: CASSQDQGNQPQHF; cdr3_nt: TGCGCCAGCAGCCAAGATCAGGGGAATCAGCCCCAGCATTTT
clone_size: once; v_call: TRBV27; j_call: TRBJ1-6; d_call: -; cdr3_aa: CASSLNRGESPLHF; cdr3_nt: TGTGCCAGCAGTTTGAATAGGGGTGAATCACCCCTCCACTTT
clone_size: -; v_call: TRBV5-4; j_call: TRBJ2-5; d_call: -; cdr3_aa: CASSPPGTGETQYF; cdr3_nt: TGTGCCAGCAGCCCCCCTGGTACCGGAGAGACCCAGTACTTC
clone_size: -; v_call: TRBV2; j_call: TRBJ1-4; d_call: -; cdr3_aa: CASSEGRSATNEKLFF; cdr3_nt: TGTGCCAGCAGTGAAGGGAGGTCCGCAACTAATGAAAAACTGTTTTTT
clone_size: -; v_call: TRBV25-1; j_call: TRBJ1-5; d_call: TRBD1; cdr3_aa: CASRGQGRDQPQHF; cdr3_nt: TGTGCCAGCCGGGGACAGGGGAGGGATCAGCCCCAGCATTTT
clone_size: -; v_call: TRBV7-9; j_call: TRBJ1-2; d_call: TRBD1; cdr3_aa: CASSWGTGGLDGYTF; cdr3_nt: TGTGCCAGCAGCTGGGGGACAGGGGGCCTCGATGGCTACACCTTC
clone_size: -; v_call: TRBV2; j_call: TRBJ1-1; d_call: -; cdr3_aa: CASRSVDITNTEAFF; cdr3_nt: TGTGCCAGCAGATCCGTGGACATTACGAACACTGAAGCTTTCTTT
clone_size: few; v_call: TRBV6-6; j_call: TRBJ1-6; d_call: -; cdr3_aa: CASSYSRSSPLHF; cdr3_nt: TGTGCCAGCAGTTACTCGCGGAGTTCACCCCTCCACTTT
clone_size: -; v_call: TRBV15; j_call: TRBJ2-7; d_call: TRBD2; cdr3_aa: CATSRTAGYSGEPSYEQYF; cdr3_nt: TGTGCCACCAGCAGAACCGCGGGATATAGCGGGGAACCATCCTACGAGCAGTACTTC
clone_size: -; v_call: TRBV7-9; j_call: TRBJ1-3; d_call: TRBD1; cdr3_aa: CASSYTGGSGNTIYF; cdr3_nt: TGTGCCAGCAGCTACACAGGGGGCTCTGGAAACACCATATATTTT
clone_size: -; v_call: TRBV6-2/TRBV6-3; j_call: TRBJ1-5; d_call: TRBD1; cdr3_aa: CASSQGARNQPQHF; cdr3_nt: TGTGCCAGCAGCCAGGGGGCCCGCAATCAGCCCCAGCATTTT
clone_size: -; v_call: TRBV30; j_call: TRBJ1-5; d_call: -; cdr3_aa: CAWSVRRNRGGWESNQPQHF; cdr3_nt: TGTGCCTGGAGCGTCCGCCGAAACCGAGGGGGATGGGAGAGCAATCAGCCCCAGCATTTT
clone_size: -; v_call: TRBV6-5; j_call: TRBJ1-1; d_call: TRBD1; cdr3_aa: CASSWGRGTEAFF; cdr3_nt: TGTGCCAGCAGTTGGGGCAGGGGGACTGAAGCTTTCTTT
clone_size: -; v_call: TRBV3-1/TRBV3-2; j_call: TRBJ2-2; d_call: -; cdr3_aa: CASSQPKTGELFF; cdr3_nt: TGTGCCAGCAGCCAACCTAAAACCGGGGAGCTGTTTTTT
clone_size: -; v_call: TRBV27; j_call: TRBJ1-2; d_call: -; cdr3_aa: CASSLGVNYGYTF; cdr3_nt: TGTGCCAGCAGTTTGGGAGTTAACTATGGCTACACCTTC
clone_size: -; v_call: TRBV2; j_call: TRBJ2-1; d_call: TRBD2; cdr3_aa: CASVGLATLWEQFF; cdr3_nt: TGTGCCAGCGTGGGACTAGCTACCCTCTGGGAGCAGTTCTTC